This entry is about one T cell receptor (beta chain). Antigen specificity is unknown. These data originate in a study of OX40 agonist ivuxolimab in advanced cancers. Whole-study results and caveats: On average, CD8+ T cells had more expanded clones than CD4+. CD4+ and CD8+ blood T cells expanded clonally by week 6 at 0.1 to 3.0 mg/kg.

TCRdb's copy holds only in-frame clones and misses some; the assay was immunoSEQ multiplex PCR. The sample carries 75,000 to 90,000 clones, around nine tenths recorded once. This TCR came from an adult with an advanced solid tumor such as melanoma, head and neck, liver or kidney cancer. Here the sequenced sample was CD4+ or CD8+ T cells sorted from blood, taken in a trial of the OX40 agonist ivuxolimab.

This CDR3 is CASTPGGGGQPQHF. The CDR3 nucleotides are TGTGCCAGTACTCCCGGGGGGGGAGGTCAGCCCCAGCATTTT. V and J are TRBV19 and TRBJ1-5; maybe TRBD1 (5 bases). CDR3 size: 14 residues. V dropped 7 bases and J dropped 6 bases, with 16 bases sitting between them. The germline CDR1 and CDR2 sequences are LNHDA and SQIVND (reference sequence).